In its sample, the clone carrying this T cell receptor beta chain was seen a few times. Its target is unknown. TCRdb re-derived calls from the 5' RACE reads in MiXCR, one entry per CDR3 protein. Here the sample spans approximately 350,000 distinct CDR3 sequences, about 20% being singletons. The data stem from a study of CD8 T cells in ankylosing spondylitis. General study results and limits: Clones linked to the disease showed a CD8+ phenotype. They occurred at relatively low frequencies in peripheral blood.

Germline loops: CDR1 MNHNS, CDR2 SASEGT. V was pared by 0 bases and J by 8 bases, with 4 bases of the junction left unmatched. This CDR3 is built from 13 residues. The rearrangement uses TRBV6-1 and TRBJ2-7; 7 bases line up with TRBD2. Sample: blood, either unsorted or a sorted T cell fraction (not recorded which). The receptor was derived from a male donor with ankylosing spondylitis or in good health (not recorded which). This CDR3 reads CASSEAPTSQQYF. CDR3 coding DNA: TGTGCCAGCAGTGAAGCGCCGACTAGCCAGCAGTACTTC.